Listed below are T cell receptor beta chains from one sample, sequenced in a study of response to subunit inactivated influenza vaccine. TCRdb recomputed calls from the RT-PCR reads with MiXCR, one row per CDR3 protein. The table lists about 700,000 distinct CDR3 sequences, approximately 14% of them singletons. The sample consisted of PBMCs from blood, taken about 14 days before vaccination. The receptors shown here come from a man over 45 who received an inactivated influenza vaccine. CDR3s include the opening cysteine and the closing phenylalanine or tryptophan. Clone size appears in some rows only: once, few, many, or a class for an expanded clone.

j_call clone_size v_call cdr3_aa
TRBJ1-6 NA TRBV6-2/TRBV6-3 CASRPQGQPNSPLHF
TRBJ1-1 many TRBV5-6 CASSLSIIPNTEAFF
TRBJ2-1 few TRBV18 CASSPPGFIAGYNEQFF
TRBJ2-5 NA TRBV6-1 CASNPIVGAQETQYF
TRBJ2-2 few TRBV20-1 CSAAPGPGWELFF
TRBJ1-4 NA TRBV15 CATSRDLGTLEKLFF
TRBJ2-3 NA TRBV20-1 CSAGSGGTRTDTQYF
TRBJ1-3 many TRBV12-3/TRBV12-4 CATQRVEGRNTIYF
TRBJ2-7 NA TRBV11-2 CASSFLYMTSGSWFYEQYF
TRBJ2-7 many TRBV12-3/TRBV12-4 CASSLMLYEQYF
TRBJ2-1 NA TRBV20-1 CSASRPSGRANEQFF
TRBJ1-1 NA TRBV4-2 CASLPAGVVTEAFF
TRBJ2-2 few TRBV6-5 CASSSSRTGELFF
TRBJ1-1 few TRBV19 CASSIDGGTGTEAFF
TRBJ1-1 NA TRBV4-1 CASSQERRLGTEAFF
TRBJ2-7 many TRBV20-1 CSARDWASYEQYF
TRBJ1-5 few TRBV25-1 CASSESGHFQPQHF
TRBJ2-1 few TRBV7-2 CASSSYVGGEQFF
TRBJ2-1 few TRBV29-1 CSVFEFGTNEQFF
TRBJ2-1 NA TRBV30 CAWGVGGPGNEQFF
TRBJ2-1 NA TRBV10-3 CAIRAQGGHEQFF
TRBJ2-1 few TRBV5-1 CASSLVQREGFFSYNEQFF
TRBJ2-5 few TRBV29-1 CSVGDWQGDGTQYF
TRBJ2-3 NA TRBV4-3 CASSRQSWGTQYF
TRBJ2-5 NA TRBV6-1 CASSLSHTQYF